The 21 T cell receptor beta chains below all came from one sample that was sequenced in a study of blood T cell repertoires in COVID-19. The data were produced by immunoSEQ multiplex PCR, yet TCRdb's version contains in-frame clones alone and is incomplete. Seen here are 400,000 to 550,000 clones, more than 85% observed once, and the top ten hold roughly 4%. Sequenced input: peripheral blood. The receptors stem from a woman in her 30s with acute or convalescent COVID-19.

The chain carries TRBV3-1 (or the pseudogene TRBV3-2) and TRBJ2-2; TRBD2 agrees at 11 bases. The trim removed 2 bases at V and 3 bases at J, leaving 8 bases unmatched. There are 18 residues in the CDR3. Germline V gene sequence: CDR1 LGHDT, CDR2 YNNKEL (reference sequence). For the CDR3, the DNA is TGTGCCAGCAGCCAATCGCAACTAGCGGGGGAATACACCGGGGAGCTGTTTTTT. It encodes CASSQSQLAGEYTGELFF.

The gene calls are TRBV2 and TRBJ1-5; 8 bases fit TRBD1. V lost 6 bases and J lost 3; bases outside the gene matches: 7. This CDR3 has 15 residues. CDR1 is SNHLY, CDR2 FYNNEI, per germline. Written as DNA, the CDR3 is TGTGCCAGCAGCCGTATCCAGGGGGCCAATCAGCCCCAGCATTTT. This gives the protein CASSRIQGANQPQHF.

This sequence joins TRBV30 and TRBJ2-5; 12 bases match TRBD1. V gave up 3 bases and J gave up 4 bases; unmatched junction bases: 3. There are 14 residues in the CDR3. Germline CDR1 reads GTSNPN; CDR2 reads SVGIG (reference sequence). The CDR3 protein is CAWSGTGGRETQYF. CDR3 nucleotides: TGTGCCTGGAGCGGGACAGGGGGCAGAGAGACCCAGTACTTC.

This clone was seen once. The J gene is TRBJ2-5, the V gene TRBV19; 7 positions agree with TRBD1. This CDR3 spans 14 amino acids. V lost 4 bases, J lost 7 bases, and 9 bases stayed unmatched. Germline V gives CDR1 LNHDA, CDR2 SQIVND (reference sequence). The chain's CDR3 is CASSTNRGRATQYF. The CDR3 DNA sequence: TGTGCCAGTAGTACGAACAGGGGTCGGGCGACCCAGTACTTC.

This clone was detected a few times. The genes are TRBV5-4 and TRBJ2-2, with unresolved D. Trimming cost V 0 bases and J 2 bases, with 5 bases left between them. The CDR3 has 14 residues. Germline CDR1 is SGHNT and CDR2 is YYREEE (reference sequence). CDR3 region: CASSLDSNTGELFF. CDR3 in DNA: TGTGCCAGCAGCTTGGACAGTAACACCGGGGAGCTGTTTTTT.

There are a few counts of this clone. The rearrangement links TRBV5-1 to TRBJ1-2, with D possibly being TRBD1 (5 bases). The CDR3 loop spans 15 amino acids. The ends were cut back, 4 bases at V and 8 bases at J, with 21 bases in the middle. Germline V gene sequence: CDR1 SGHRS, CDR2 YFSETQ. CDR3 amino acids: CASSTGGTALRGYTF. CDR3 nucleotide sequence: TGCGCCAGCAGCACCGGGGGGACGGCCCTTCGCGGCTACACCTTC.

V gene TRBV9 combines with J gene TRBJ1-3, with no clear D. The V and J ends lost 4 bases and 3 bases respectively, with 23 bases between them. CDR1 is SGDLS and CDR2 is YYNGEE in the germline V gene. There are 18 residues in the CDR3. This CDR3 reads CASSPEGLAGRVGNTIYF. The CDR3 nucleotides are TGTGCCAGCAGCCCAGAGGGTTTGGCAGGCCGGGTTGGAAACACCATATATTTT.

The rearrangement uses TRBV7-8 and TRBJ1-1; D is unclear. Trimming pared 4 bases from V and 1 base from J, leaving 7 bases between. This CDR3 is 13 amino acids long. From germline, CDR1 is SGHVS and CDR2 FQNEAQ. This chain's CDR3 is CASSSLRNTEAFF. CDR3 bases: TGTGCCAGCAGCTCTCTACGGAACACTGAAGCTTTCTTT. Full variable domain (rest looked up from reference TRBV7-8 and TRBJ1-1): GAGVSQSPRYKVAKRGQDVALRCDPISGHVSLFWYQQALGQGPEFLTYFQNEAQLDKSGLPSDRFFAERPEGSVSTLKIQRTQQEDSAVYLCASSSLRNTEAFFGQGTRLTVV.

The genes are TRBV4-2 and TRBJ2-5; 8 bases agree with TRBD1. In germline, CDR1 is LGHNA, CDR2 YNFKEQ. This CDR3 contains 13 residues. The ends lost 6 bases at V and 5 bases at J; junction bases unmatched: 5. The CDR3 region has the DNA TGTGCCAGCAGTTCCCGGGACAGGGAGACCCAGTACTTC. Its protein product is CASSSRDRETQYF.

As concerns this clone: Other nucleotide sequences from this sample produce the same CDR3. DNA for the CDR3: TGTGCCAGCAGCAGGGGATCCGGGGAGCTGTTTTTT. This codes for CASSRGSGELFF. The chain is built from TRBV11-2 and TRBJ2-2, with TRBD1 as a possible D gene (5 bases). The V and J ends lost 5 bases and 6 bases respectively, with 7 bases between them. Germline CDR1 and CDR2: SGHAT and FQNNGV. The CDR3 sequence is 12 residues long.

Of note for this clone: Different DNA sequences within this sample yield the same CDR3. V usage is TRBV27 and J usage is TRBJ2-7, with D possibly matching TRBD2 (6 bases). The V end lost 2 bases, the J end lost 0 bases, and 8 bases lay between the germline ends. From germline, CDR1 is MNHEY and CDR2 SMNVEV (reference sequence). This CDR3 is built from 14 residues. This CDR3 is CASSLRGASYEQYF. DNA of the CDR3: TGTGCCAGCAGTTTACGCGGGGCCTCCTACGAGCAGTACTTC.

The rearrangement uses TRBV5-1 and TRBJ2-2, with D perhaps matching TRBD1 (5 bases). Trimming removed 4 bases at V and 2 bases at J, with 21 bases between. Looked up from germline, CDR1 is SGHRS and CDR2 is YFSETQ. The CDR3 runs 18 residues. The CDR3 here is CASSPALLVTDNTGELFF. CDR3 nucleotide sequence: TGCGCCAGCAGCCCGGCATTGTTAGTGACAGATAACACCGGGGAGCTGTTTTTT.

The chain links TRBV9 to TRBJ2-5, with 7 positions matching TRBD2. Germline V gene data show CDR1 as SGDLS and CDR2 as YYNGEE. The CDR3 loop spans 14 amino acids. Trimming at V came to 2 bases and at J to 7 bases, leaving 8 bases not matched to a gene. Here the CDR3 reads CASSVSLADRTQYF. The CDR3 DNA follows: TGTGCCAGCAGCGTTAGTCTAGCGGATCGGACCCAGTACTTC.

The chain has TRBV5-4 and TRBJ2-7; the match to TRBD1 covers 10 bases. Germline CDR1 SGHNT, CDR2 YYREEE (reference sequence). The CDR3 runs to 14 residues. With 3 bases clipped from V and 6 bases from J, the junction kept 6 bases outside the gene matches. This chain's CDR3 is CASSWGQGSSEQYF. The CDR3 region has the DNA TGTGCCAGCAGCTGGGGACAGGGGAGCAGCGAGCAGTACTTC.

The chain carries TRBV28 and TRBJ2-7; the D gene is possibly TRBD2 (5 bases). Germline CDR1 is MDHEN and CDR2 is SYDVKM. The length of the CDR3 is 11 residues. The ends were cut back, 9 bases at V and 6 bases at J, with 12 bases in the middle. In nucleotides, the CDR3 is TGTGCCAGTTACTCTCGGGGCGAGCAGTACTTC. Its protein is CASYSRGEQYF.

The CDR3 coding sequence is TGTGCCAGCAGCCCGATGACAGGGCCCGGGGAACAGTTCTTC. Protein sequence: CASSPMTGPGEQFF. The V gene is TRBV5-4, the J gene TRBJ2-1; 7 bases line up with TRBD1. The junction had 14 bases not matched to a gene; V was cut back by 4 bases and J by 13 bases. Germline loops: CDR1 SGHNT, CDR2 YYREEE (reference sequence). The CDR3 is 14 residues long. Together with reference TRBV5-4 and TRBJ2-1, the CDR3 gives the full variable domain: ETGVTQSPTHLIKTRGQQVTLRCSSQSGHNTVSWYQQALGQGPQFIFQYYREEENGRGNFPPRFSGLQFPNYSSELNVNALELDDSALYLCASSPMTGPGEQFFGPGTRLTVL.

The chain links TRBV5-1 to TRBJ2-3, with D perhaps matching TRBD2 (6 bases). Germline V CDR1 and CDR2: SGHRS, YFSETQ. The CDR3 contains 16 residues. V was trimmed by 3 bases and J by 2 bases, leaving 16 bases between them. This CDR3 reads CASSWTLLAPTDTQYF. DNA for the CDR3: TGCGCCAGCAGCTGGACGTTACTAGCTCCCACAGATACGCAGTATTTT.

The chain joins TRBV6-5 to TRBJ2-3, with D maybe TRBD1 (5 bases). V was cut by 7 bases and J by 2 bases, with 16 bases left in between. In germline, CDR1 is MNHEY, CDR2 SVGAGI. There are 15 residues in the CDR3. CDR3 amino acids: CASTGWGLNTDTQYF. Written as DNA, the CDR3 is TGTGCCAGCACCGGTTGGGGCCTGAACACAGATACGCAGTATTTT.

The V and J genes are TRBV7-9 and TRBJ2-3; D might be TRBD2 (6 bases). CDR3 size: 13 residues. Per germline, CDR1 SEHNR and CDR2 FQNEAQ (reference sequence). Between the trimmed V and J ends, which lost 4 bases and 6 bases, there was a span of 11 bases. The CDR3 is CASSSPLADTQYF. DNA for the CDR3: TGTGCCAGCAGCTCCCCTCTAGCGGATACGCAGTATTTT. Full variable domain (remainder filled in from reference TRBV7-9 and TRBJ2-3): DTGVSQNPRHKITKRGQNVTFRCDPISEHNRLYWYRQTLGQGPEFLTYFQNEAQLEKSRLLSDRFSAERPKGSFSTLEIQRTEQGDSAMYLCASSSPLADTQYFGPGTRLTVL.

The chain joins TRBV11-2 to TRBJ1-4; 7 bases match TRBD1. This CDR3 is 14 amino acids long. J gave up 4 bases and V 5 bases, and 4 bases lay outside the gene matches. Germline CDR1 is SGHAT and CDR2 is FQNNGV. The DNA of the CDR3 is TGTGCCAGCAGCCAGGGACAGCTTAATGAAAAACTGTTTTTT. Its protein is CASSQGQLNEKLFF.

Only a few counts were recorded for this clone. The chain's CDR3 is CAWLHGTPYGYTF. DNA for the CDR3: TGTGCCTGGCTGCACGGGACACCCTATGGCTACACCTTC. The V and J genes are TRBV30 and TRBJ1-2, with a possible D match to TRBD1 (6 bases). The V end was cut by 5 bases, the J end by 4 bases, with 14 bases between. Germline V lookup: CDR1 GTSNPN, CDR2 SVGIG (reference sequence). The CDR3 contains 13 residues.